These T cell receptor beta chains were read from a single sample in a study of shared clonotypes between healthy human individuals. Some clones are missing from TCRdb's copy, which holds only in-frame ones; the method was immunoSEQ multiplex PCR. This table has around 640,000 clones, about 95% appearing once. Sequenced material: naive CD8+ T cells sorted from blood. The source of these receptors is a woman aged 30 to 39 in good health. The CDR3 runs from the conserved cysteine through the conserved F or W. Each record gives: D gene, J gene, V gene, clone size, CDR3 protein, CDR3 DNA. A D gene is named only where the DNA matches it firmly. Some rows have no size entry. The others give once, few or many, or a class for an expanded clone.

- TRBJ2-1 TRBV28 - CASSYRTNSYNEQFF TGTGCCAGCAGTTACAGGACAAACTCCTACAATGAGCAGTTCTTC
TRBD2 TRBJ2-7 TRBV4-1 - CASSQVASGPYEQYF TGCGCCAGCAGCCAAGTGGCTAGCGGCCCTTACGAGCAGTACTTC
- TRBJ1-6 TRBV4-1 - CASSQVQGLNSPLHF TGCGCCAGCAGCCAAGTGCAGGGGCTAAATTCACCCCTCCACTTT
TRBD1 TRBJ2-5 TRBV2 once CASPGQGASETQYF TGTGCCAGCCCGGGACAGGGGGCGTCAGAGACCCAGTACTTC
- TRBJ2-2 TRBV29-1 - CSVRPGTGELFF TGCAGCGTTCGCCCCGGCACCGGGGAGCTGTTTTTT
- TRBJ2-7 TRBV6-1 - CATWGYEQYF TGTGCCACCTGGGGCTACGAGCAGTACTTC
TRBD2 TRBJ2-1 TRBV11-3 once CASSFEAGENNEQFF TGTGCCAGCAGCTTTGAAGCGGGAGAAAACAATGAGCAGTTCTTC
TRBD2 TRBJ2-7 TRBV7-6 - CASSPGTSGKMTLTYEQYF TGTGCCAGCAGCCCAGGGACTAGCGGCAAAATGACGCTCACCTACGAGCAGTACTTC
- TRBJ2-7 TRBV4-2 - CASSQNLGGEQYF TGTGCCAGCAGCCAAAACCTGGGCGGCGAGCAGTACTTC
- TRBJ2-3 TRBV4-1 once CASSQRQGSTDTQYF TGCGCCAGCAGCCAGCGGCAGGGAAGCACAGATACGCAGTATTTT
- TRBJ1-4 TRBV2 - CASRERSNEKLFF TGTGCCAGCCGGGAGAGGTCTAATGAAAAACTGTTTTTT
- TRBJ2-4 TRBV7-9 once CASSSDSPLAKNIQYF TGTGCCAGCAGCAGCGACAGCCCGTTAGCCAAAAACATTCAGTACTTC
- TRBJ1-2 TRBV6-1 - CASSYRGLGYTF TGTGCCAGCAGTTATCGCGGGCTTGGCTACACCTTC
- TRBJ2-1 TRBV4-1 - CASSQETGWTYNEQFF TGCGCCAGCAGCCAAGAAACAGGGTGGACATACAATGAGCAGTTCTTC
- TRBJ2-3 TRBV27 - CASSLYRDGTDTQYF TGTGCCAGCAGTTTGTACAGGGACGGCACAGATACGCAGTATTTT
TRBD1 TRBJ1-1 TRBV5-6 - CASSLVWDRGQEAEAFF TGTGCCAGCAGCTTGGTGTGGGACAGGGGGCAGGAGGCTGAAGCTTTCTTT
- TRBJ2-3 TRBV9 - CASSVGLGTDTQYF TGTGCCAGCAGCGTAGGGCTTGGCACAGATACGCAGTATTTT
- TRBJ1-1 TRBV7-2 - CASSLGRNRAPEAFF TGTGCCAGCAGCTTAGGTCGGAACAGAGCGCCTGAAGCTTTCTTT
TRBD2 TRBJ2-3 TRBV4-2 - CASSQLALAASTDTQYF TGTGCCAGCAGCCAGCTCGCTCTAGCGGCTAGCACAGATACGCAGTATTTT
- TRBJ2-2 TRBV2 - CASSGSLQGSTGELFF TGTGCCAGCAGCGGATCTCTTCAGGGCTCCACCGGGGAGCTGTTTTTT
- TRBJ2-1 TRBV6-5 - CASTSGVPSDEQFF TGTGCCAGCACCTCGGGTGTGCCAAGCGATGAGCAGTTCTTC
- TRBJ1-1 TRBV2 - CATEGTNTEAFF TGTGCCACCGAGGGGACCAACACTGAAGCTTTCTTT
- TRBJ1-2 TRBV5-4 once CASSGELGQEYGYTF TGTGCCAGCAGCGGGGAGCTAGGGCAGGAGTATGGCTACACCTTC
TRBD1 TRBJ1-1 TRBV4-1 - CASSHRTGPTTEAFF TGCGCCAGCAGCCACAGGACAGGCCCGACAACTGAAGCTTTCTTT
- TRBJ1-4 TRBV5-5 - CASSHGQRELEKLFF TGTGCCAGCAGCCATGGACAGAGGGAGCTTGAAAAACTGTTTTTT
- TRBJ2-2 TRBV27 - CASSLVGGAGTGELFF TGTGCCAGCAGTTTAGTTGGGGGCGCGGGGACCGGGGAGCTGTTTTTT
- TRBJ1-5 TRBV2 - CASTSGTASNQPQHF TGTGCCAGCACTTCCGGGACTGCTAGCAATCAGCCCCAGCATTTT
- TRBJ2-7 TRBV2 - CASSEAVRHRVWYF TGTGCCAGCAGTGAAGCGGTGCGACACCGAGTATGGTACTTC